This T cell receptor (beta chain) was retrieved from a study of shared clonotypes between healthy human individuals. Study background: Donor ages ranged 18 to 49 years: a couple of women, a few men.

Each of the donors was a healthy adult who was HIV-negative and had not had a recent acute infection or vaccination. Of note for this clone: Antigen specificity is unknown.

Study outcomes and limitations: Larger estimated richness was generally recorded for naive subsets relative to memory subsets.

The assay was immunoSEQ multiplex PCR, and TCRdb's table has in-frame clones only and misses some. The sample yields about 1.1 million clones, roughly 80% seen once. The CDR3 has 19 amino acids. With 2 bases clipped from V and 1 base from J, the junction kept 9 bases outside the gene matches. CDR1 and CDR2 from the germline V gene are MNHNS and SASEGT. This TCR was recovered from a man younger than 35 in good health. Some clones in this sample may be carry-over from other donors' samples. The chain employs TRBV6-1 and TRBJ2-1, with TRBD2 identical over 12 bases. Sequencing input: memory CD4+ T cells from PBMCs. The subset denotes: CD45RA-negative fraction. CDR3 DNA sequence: TGTGCCAGCAGTGAAACTCTAGCGGGAGGGCCCGGGTCCTACAATGAGCAGTTCTTC. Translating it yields CASSETLAGGPGSYNEQFF.